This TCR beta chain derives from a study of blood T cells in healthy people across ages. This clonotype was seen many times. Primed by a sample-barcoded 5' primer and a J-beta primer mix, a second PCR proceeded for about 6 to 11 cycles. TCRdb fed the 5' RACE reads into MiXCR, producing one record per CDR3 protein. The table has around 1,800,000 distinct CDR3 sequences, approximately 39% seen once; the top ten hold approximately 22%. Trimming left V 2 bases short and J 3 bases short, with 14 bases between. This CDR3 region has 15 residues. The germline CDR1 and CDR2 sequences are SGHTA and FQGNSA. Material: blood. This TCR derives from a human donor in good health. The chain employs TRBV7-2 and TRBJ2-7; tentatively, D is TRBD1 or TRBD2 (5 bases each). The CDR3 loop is CASSLSPRDGYEQYF. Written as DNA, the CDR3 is TGTGCCAGCAGCTTATCCCCACGGGACGGCTACGAGCAGTACTTC.